Below, one T cell receptor beta chain is given with its context. The sample is drawn from a study of shared clonotypes between healthy human individuals. Those who donated were healthy HIV-negative adults, with no recent acute infections or vaccinations reported. Assay: immunoSEQ multiplex PCR; the TCRdb copy retains only in-frame clones and omits some. Of roughly 760,000 clones in the sample, under 80% were seen once. V dropped 5 bases and J dropped 11 bases, with 12 bases sitting between them. The CDR3 is 12 amino acids. Germline assignment: CDR1 MNHNS and CDR2 SASEGT. This TCR was recovered from a woman younger than 45 in good health. The rearrangement uses TRBV6-1 and TRBJ1-4, with TRBD1 as a possible D gene (6 bases). Sequencing input: memory CD4+ T cells sorted from blood. Noted subset: CD45RA-negative fraction. The chain's CDR3 is CASSSSRGKLFF. The CDR3 coding sequence is TGTGCCAGCAGTTCCTCGAGGGGGAAACTGTTTTTT.